These 14 T cell receptor beta chains came from one sample sequenced in a study of T-cell memory formation after mild COVID-19. TCRdb used MiXCR to reprocess the 5' RACE reads, holding one entry per CDR3 protein. The table has about 470,000 distinct CDR3 sequences, 15% to 20% seen once. The material sequenced was PBMCs or a T cell subset sorted from them (not recorded which). The receptors originated from an adult woman who had mild COVID-19 (a few samples of this study predate the infection). Cell type and time point are not known.

This clonotype was observed a few times. The chain combines TRBV5-5 with TRBJ1-6; 7 nucleotides agree with TRBD1. The CDR3 is 15 amino acids. The germline CDR1 and CDR2 sequences are SGHKS and YYEKEE (reference sequence). V gave up 4 bases and J gave up 7 bases; unmatched junction bases: 8. The CDR3 DNA is TGTGCCAGCAGCGTCACCGGGACAGTCAATTCACCCCTCCACTTT. It specifies CASSVTGTVNSPLHF.

This clonotype was observed a few times. The chain combines TRBV5-6 with TRBJ1-2; D is unclear. This CDR3 is built from 15 residues. V was clipped by 4 bases and J by 0 bases, with 13 bases between them. Looked up from germline, CDR1 is SGHDT and CDR2 is YYEEEE. The CDR3 here is CASSPDRTSNYGYTF. In DNA, the CDR3 is TGTGCCAGCAGCCCTGACCGGACGTCTAACTATGGCTACACCTTC.

This clonotype has a single count. This chain connects TRBV4-3 to TRBJ2-2, with 7 bases identical to TRBD2. Germline trimming cut 1 base from V and 6 bases from J; bases unmatched to any gene: 2. The length of the CDR3 is 14 residues. Germline CDR1 reads LGHNA; CDR2 reads YSLEER. CDR3 sequence reads: CASSQGLASGELFF. CDR3 bases: TGCGCCAGCAGCCAAGGACTAGCTTCCGGGGAGCTGTTTTTT.

This clonotype has just a few counts. V and J are TRBV9 and TRBJ2-5; D remains unclear. Looked up from germline, CDR1 is SGDLS and CDR2 is YYNGEE. Trimming left V 3 bases short and J 1 base short, with 7 bases between. This CDR3 has 13 amino acids. The CDR3 loop reads CASSAPPQETQYF. CDR3 nucleotide sequence: TGTGCCAGCAGCGCCCCTCCCCAAGAGACCCAGTACTTC.

CDR3 protein: CASSRGAGAYEQYF. CDR3 in DNA: TGTGCCAGCAGCCGGGGGGCAGGGGCCTACGAGCAGTACTTC. This chain uses TRBV5-6 with TRBJ2-7, with D perhaps TRBD2 (7 bases). CDR3 length equals 14 residues. In germline, CDR1 is SGHDT, CDR2 YYEEEE. V lost 4 bases to trimming and J lost 2 bases, with 13 bases between them.

The table lists this clonotype with a few counts. The chain uses TRBV10-3 and TRBJ1-5; TRBD1 matches at 11 bases. V was clipped by 3 bases and J by 7 bases; unmatched bases: 8. CDR1 is ENHRY and CDR2 is SYGVKD in the germline V gene. The CDR3 runs 16 residues. The CDR3 sequence: CAISDIGQGAGQPQHF. The CDR3 DNA follows: TGTGCCATCAGTGACATAGGACAGGGGGCAGGGCAGCCCCAGCATTTT.

This clonotype has more than one count but fewer than ten. This chain connects TRBV10-3 to TRBJ2-7, with a possible D match to TRBD2 (5 bases). The CDR3 is made up of 13 amino acids. Trimming took 0 bases from V and 3 from J, leaving 6 bases between them. CDR1 and CDR2 (germline): ENHRY, SYGVKD. This CDR3 is CAISESGVYEQYF. The CDR3 nucleotides read TGTGCCATCAGTGAGTCCGGGGTCTACGAGCAGTACTTC.

This clonotype was seen more than once but under ten times. J is TRBJ2-2 and V is TRBV12-3 or TRBV12-4; 9 bases agree with TRBD2. Trimming removed 1 base from V and 5 bases from J; junction bases left unmatched: 2. The CDR3 totals 15 residues. In DNA, the CDR3 is TGTGCCAGCAGTTTAGTAGCGGGAGCTACCGGGGAGCTGTTTTTT. It encodes CASSLVAGATGELFF.

V gene TRBV5-1 combines with J gene TRBJ1-2, with a tentative D call TRBD1 (6 bases). V was pared by 4 bases and J by 4 bases, with 11 bases between. The germline CDR1 and CDR2 sequences are SGHRS and YFSETQ. The CDR3 sequence is 13 residues long. In nucleotides, the CDR3 is TGCGCCAGCAGCGAGAGGGGGACCTATGGCTACACCTTC. It translates to CASSERGTYGYTF. The variable domain in full, completed from reference TRBV5-1 and TRBJ1-2, reads KAGVTQTPRYLIKTRGQQVTLSCSPISGHRSVSWYQQTPGQGLQFLFEYFSETQRNKGNFPGRFSGRQFSNSRSEMNVSTLELGDSALYLCASSERGTYGYTFGSGTRLTVV.

This clonotype occurred a few times. V gene TRBV6-6 combines with J gene TRBJ2-4; no clear D gene. Germline-derived CDR1 and CDR2 are MNHNY and SVGAGI (reference sequence). This CDR3 region has 11 residues. V was shortened by 4 bases and J by 15 bases, with 13 bases between the two germline ends. The CDR3: CASSSRTTPYF. CDR3 nucleotides: TGTGCCAGCAGTTCCCGGACGACCCCGTACTTC.

This clonotype was detected a few times. The chain combines TRBV2 with TRBJ2-5; 10 nucleotides agree with TRBD2. Germline CDR1 is SNHLY and CDR2 is FYNNEI. This CDR3 is 15 amino acids long. V lost 3 bases, J lost 9 bases, and 10 bases stayed unmatched. The CDR3 DNA reads TGTGCCAGCAGTGAGGAGCCTAGCGGGGGTGAGGCCCAGTACTTC. Encoded protein: CASSEEPSGGEAQYF.

The V gene is TRBV6-2 or TRBV6-3, the J gene TRBJ1-1; D call uncertain. This CDR3 is 15 amino acids long. Trimming cost V 2 bases and J 1 base, with 11 bases left between them. CDR1 is MNHEY and CDR2 is SVGEGT in the germline V gene. In DNA form, the CDR3 reads TGTGCCAGCAGTTACGGGCGCCAGAGGAACACTGAAGCTTTCTTT. Protein sequence: CASSYGRQRNTEAFF.

CDR3 DNA sequence: TGTGCCAGCAGTTACAGGGCCGAGAACACCGGGGAGCTGTTTTTT. As protein: CASSYRAENTGELFF. The rearrangement uses TRBV6-2 or TRBV6-3 and TRBJ2-2; no clear D gene. V lost 2 bases and J 1 base, leaving 8 bases between the germline ends. Germline V gene data show CDR1 as MNHEY and CDR2 as SVGEGT. This CDR3 has 15 residues.

The chain couples TRBV24-1 to TRBJ2-7, with 13 bases matching TRBD2. V lost 4 bases, J lost 9 bases, and 14 bases stayed unmatched. CDR3 size: 17 residues. Germline CDR1 and CDR2: KGHDR and SFDVKD. CDR3 residues: CATSDSGLAGPGGRQYF. The CDR3 nucleotides are TGTGCCACCAGTGACTCGGGACTAGCGGGACCTGGTGGACGGCAGTACTTC.